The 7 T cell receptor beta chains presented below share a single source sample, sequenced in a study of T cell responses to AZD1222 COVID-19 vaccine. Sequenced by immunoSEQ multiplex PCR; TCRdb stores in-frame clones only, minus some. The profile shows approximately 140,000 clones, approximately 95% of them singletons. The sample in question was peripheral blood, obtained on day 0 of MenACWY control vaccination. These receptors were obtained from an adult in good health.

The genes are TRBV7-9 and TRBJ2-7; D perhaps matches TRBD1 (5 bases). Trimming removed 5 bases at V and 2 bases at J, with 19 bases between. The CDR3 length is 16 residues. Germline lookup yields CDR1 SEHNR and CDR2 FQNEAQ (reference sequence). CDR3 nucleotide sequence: TGTGCCAGCAGCCTCCCAAGGGGCGCCCTAACCTACGAGCAGTACTTC. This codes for CASSLPRGALTYEQYF.

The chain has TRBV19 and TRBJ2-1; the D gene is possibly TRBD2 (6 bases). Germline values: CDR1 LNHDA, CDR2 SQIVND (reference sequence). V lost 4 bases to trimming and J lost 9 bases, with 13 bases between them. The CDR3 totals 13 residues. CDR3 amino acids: CASSKSGTSEQFF. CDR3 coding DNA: TGTGCCAGTAGTAAATCCGGGACTTCTGAGCAGTTCTTC.

The CDR3 loop reads CASTDGYGYTF. CDR3 DNA: TGTGCCAGCACCGATGGCTATGGCTACACCTTC. The chain combines TRBV28 with TRBJ1-2; D remains ambiguous. Looked up from germline, CDR1 is MDHEN and CDR2 is SYDVKM. Trimming cost V 7 bases and J 4 bases, with 7 bases left between them. The CDR3 sequence is 11 residues long.

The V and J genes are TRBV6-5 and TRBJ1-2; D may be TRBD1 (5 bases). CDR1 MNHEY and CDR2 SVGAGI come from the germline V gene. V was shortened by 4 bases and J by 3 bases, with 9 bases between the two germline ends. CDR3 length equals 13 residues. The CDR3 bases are TGTGCCAGCAGTTTCCTGACAGACTATGGCTACACCTTC. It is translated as CASSFLTDYGYTF.

CDR3 sequence (DNA): TGTGCCATCAGTGATGGCGAGACCCAGTACTTC. It translates to CAISDGETQYF. The rearrangement links TRBV10-3 to TRBJ2-5; D uncertain. Germline assignment: CDR1 ENHRY and CDR2 SYGVKD. Trimming stripped 3 bases from V and 5 bases from J, with 4 bases between. The CDR3 loop spans 11 amino acids.

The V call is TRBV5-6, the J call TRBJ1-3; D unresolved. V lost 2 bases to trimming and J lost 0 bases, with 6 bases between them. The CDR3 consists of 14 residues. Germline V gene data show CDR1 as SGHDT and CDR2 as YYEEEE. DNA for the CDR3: TGTGCCAGCAGCTTTGACTACTCTGGAAACACCATATATTTT. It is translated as CASSFDYSGNTIYF. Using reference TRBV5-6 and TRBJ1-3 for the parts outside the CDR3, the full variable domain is DAGVTQSPTHLIKTRGQQVTLRCSPKSGHDTVSWYQQALGQGPQFIFQYYEEEERQRGNFPDRFSGHQFPNYSSELNVNALLLGDSALYLCASSFDYSGNTIYFGEGSWLTVV.

The CDR3 loop is CASTPRDRVNSPLHF. DNA of the CDR3: TGTGCCAGCACCCCCAGGGACAGGGTGAATTCACCCCTCCACTTT. This chain uses TRBV28 with TRBJ1-6; 9 bases match TRBD1. The CDR3 is 15 amino acids. Germline trimming cut 7 bases from V and 7 bases from J; bases unmatched to any gene: 8. Germline assignment: CDR1 MDHEN and CDR2 SYDVKM. The full variable domain, its missing parts supplied by reference TRBV28 and TRBJ1-6, is DVKVTQSSRYLVKRTGEKVFLECVQDMDHENMFWYRQDPGLGLRLIYFSYDVKMKEKGDIPEGYSVSREKKERFSLILESASTNQTSMYLCASTPRDRVNSPLHFGNGTRLTVT.